Listed below are T cell receptor beta chains from one sample, sequenced in a study of cytomegalovirus exposure and HLA in healthy donors. The protocol was immunoSEQ multiplex PCR, while the TCRdb copy is restricted to in-frame clones and leaves out a portion. This table holds roughly 110,000 clones, about 71% found once. Input material: PBMCs. The receptors were gathered from a boy under 18 in good health and CMV-seronegative. Both conserved end residues are part of each CDR3. Each record gives: V gene, J gene, clone size, CDR3 length, D gene, CDR3 protein, CDR3 DNA. A D gene is named only where the DNA matches it firmly. The size entry is marked missing in some rows and otherwise reads once, few, many or a size class.

V: TRBV30; J: TRBJ1-2; size: .; length: 15; D: .; CDR3: CAWRRRQGFDYGYTF; DNA: TGTGCCTGGAGAAGGCGGCAGGGGTTCGACTATGGCTACACCTTC
V: TRBV29-1; J: TRBJ2-7; size: .; length: 12; D: .; CDR3: CSVRDTTYEQYF; DNA: TGCAGCGTTAGGGACACAACCTACGAGCAGTACTTC
V: TRBV15; J: TRBJ2-2; size: .; length: 16; D: .; CDR3: CATSRDQSAGAGELFF; DNA: TGTGCCACCAGCAGAGATCAGTCGGCAGGTGCCGGGGAGCTGTTTTTT
V: TRBV7-8; J: TRBJ1-1; size: .; length: 16; D: TRBD1; CDR3: CASSLMAGGENTEAFF; DNA: TGTGCCAGCAGCTTAATGGCAGGGGGCGAGAACACTGAAGCTTTCTTT
V: TRBV2; J: TRBJ1-2; size: .; length: 16; D: .; CDR3: CASSGGGDLANYGYTF; DNA: TGTGCCAGCTCTGGGGGAGGGGACCTAGCTAACTATGGCTACACCTTC
V: TRBV10-3; J: TRBJ1-4; size: .; length: 15; D: .; CDR3: CAISERGHDNEKLFF; DNA: TGTGCCATCAGTGAGCGAGGACACGATAATGAAAAACTGTTTTTT
V: TRBV30; J: TRBJ2-3; size: few; length: 14; D: TRBD2; CDR3: CAWKPAGGSDTQYF; DNA: TGTGCCTGGAAACCGGCGGGGGGGTCAGATACGCAGTATTTT
V: TRBV2; J: TRBJ2-3; size: .; length: 17; D: .; CDR3: CASSSGTSAFSTDTQYF; DNA: TGTGCCAGCAGCTCCGGGACATCAGCTTTTAGCACAGATACGCAGTATTTT
V: TRBV6-1; J: TRBJ1-6; size: .; length: 16; D: .; CDR3: CASSAPIGGYNSPLHF; DNA: TGTGCCAGCAGTGCCCCAATAGGCGGATATAATTCACCCCTCCACTTT
V: TRBV30; J: TRBJ1-5; size: many; length: 15; D: TRBD1; CDR3: CAWSVSSGTGQPQHF; DNA: TGTGCCTGGAGTGTAAGCTCTGGGACAGGGCAGCCCCAGCATTTT
V: TRBV7-9; J: TRBJ2-5; size: .; length: 14; D: TRBD2; CDR3: CASSVLASGETQYF; DNA: TGTGCCAGCAGCGTACTAGCGTCGGGAGAGACCCAGTACTTC
V: TRBV5-4; J: TRBJ2-1; size: .; length: 19; D: TRBD2; CDR3: CASSPSGLAGRVSYNEQFF; DNA: TGTGCCAGCAGCCCCAGTGGACTAGCGGGGAGAGTCTCCTACAATGAGCAGTTCTTC
V: TRBV10-3; J: TRBJ2-2; size: .; length: 15; D: .; CDR3: CAISRDKGSGGELFF; DNA: TGTGCCATCAGCCGGGACAAGGGAAGTGGCGGGGAGCTGTTTTTT
V: TRBV5-4; J: TRBJ2-3; size: .; length: 16; D: .; CDR3: CASSRAQGKVTDTQYF; DNA: TGTGCCAGCAGCCGCGCCCAGGGGAAGGTTACAGATACGCAGTATTTT
V: TRBV2; J: TRBJ1-1; size: few; length: 14; D: TRBD1; CDR3: CASLRDRPNTEAFF; DNA: TGTGCCAGCCTAAGGGACAGACCGAACACTGAAGCTTTCTTT
V: TRBV11-2; J: TRBJ2-5; size: few; length: 14; D: TRBD2; CDR3: CASSLLAAQETQYF; DNA: TGTGCCAGCAGCTTACTAGCGGCCCAAGAGACCCAGTACTTC
V: TRBV5-1; J: TRBJ1-6; size: .; length: 17; D: TRBD1; CDR3: CASSLASWTGGYSPLHF; DNA: TGCGCCAGCAGCTTGGCCTCCTGGACAGGGGGTTATTCACCCCTCCACTTT
V: TRBV4-1; J: TRBJ2-7; size: few; length: 15; D: TRBD1; CDR3: CASSRPGQGSYEQYF; DNA: TGCGCCAGCAGCCGACCGGGACAGGGATCCTACGAGCAGTACTTC